This entry lists 15 T cell receptor beta chains sequenced from one sample in a study of T cell changes during pregnancy in multiple sclerosis. TCRdb keeps only in-frame clones here, not all; method: immunoSEQ multiplex PCR. The profile shows about 100,000 clones, 90% to 95% of them singletons. Sequencing used peripheral blood, obtained before pregnancy. Receptors originate from a female donor with multiple sclerosis, enrolled in a pregnancy study.

The genes are TRBV6-6 and TRBJ2-7, with 8 bases that match TRBD2. Germline-derived CDR1 and CDR2 are MNHNY and SVGAGI (reference sequence). CDR3 length: 13 amino acids. With 2 bases clipped from V and 6 bases from J, the junction kept 3 bases outside the gene matches. This CDR3 reads CASSYRAGGEQYF. Here the CDR3 DNA reads TGTGCCAGCAGTTACAGGGCGGGAGGCGAGCAGTACTTC.

The CDR3 sequence is CASTPGTSGWGELFF. The CDR3 region has the DNA TGTGCCAGCACCCCCGGGACTAGCGGATGGGGGGAGCTGTTTTTT. This chain uses TRBV6-1 with TRBJ2-2; the match to TRBD2 covers 11 bases. CDR3 size: 15 residues. V shed 7 bases, J shed 8 bases, and the junction held 9 bases outside the gene matches. Looked up from germline, CDR1 is MNHNS and CDR2 is SASEGT.

The chain links TRBV2 to TRBJ2-3; 13 positions match TRBD2. J lost 5 bases, V lost 6 bases, and 8 bases had no gene match. The CDR3 is 16 residues long. Germline values: CDR1 SNHLY, CDR2 FYNNEI. CDR3 residues: CASRALAGGPIDTQYF. The CDR3 region has the DNA TGTGCCAGCAGAGCACTAGCGGGAGGGCCTATAGATACGCAGTATTTT.

The J gene is TRBJ1-2, the V gene TRBV7-3; TRBD1 agrees at 9 bases. The CDR3 runs 13 residues. CDR1 SGHTA and CDR2 FQGTGA come from the germline V gene. J was trimmed by 5 bases and V by 5 bases; bases with no gene match: 3. The CDR3: CASSIGTGYGYTF. The DNA of the CDR3 is TGTGCCAGCAGCATTGGGACAGGGTATGGCTACACCTTC. Filled out from reference TRBV7-3 and TRBJ1-2, the complete variable domain reads GAGVSQTPSNKVTEKGKYVELRCDPISGHTALYWYRQSLGQGPEFLIYFQGTGAADDSGLPNDRFFAVRPEGSVSTLKIQRTERGDSAVYLCASSIGTGYGYTFGSGTRLTVV.

This chain uses TRBV10-3 with TRBJ2-1; D unresolved. CDR3 length: 11 residues. With 6 bases removed from V and 12 bases from J, the gap between germline ends came to 12 bases. The germline gives CDR1 ENHRY, CDR2 SYGVKD. This CDR3 is CAIRGAVGQFF. For the CDR3, the DNA is TGTGCCATCAGGGGCGCCGTCGGGCAGTTCTTC.

This chain joins TRBV9 and TRBJ2-2; D possibly corresponds to TRBD1 (5 bases). Germline assignment: CDR1 SGDLS and CDR2 YYNGEE. CDR3 size: 14 residues. The V and J ends lost 4 bases and 4 bases respectively, with 11 bases between them. In DNA form, the CDR3 reads TGTGCCAGCAGCCCCGGACATATCACCGGGGAGCTGTTTTTT. This gives the protein CASSPGHITGELFF.

V is TRBV5-4 and J is TRBJ2-1; 11 bases map to TRBD2. From germline, CDR1 is SGHNT and CDR2 YYREEE (reference sequence). The J segment lost 3 bases and the V segment lost 4 bases, leaving 3 bases of the junction unmatched. This CDR3 comprises 15 residues. The CDR3: CASSQGTSGYNEQFF. The CDR3 nucleotides read TGTGCCAGCAGCCAGGGGACTAGCGGCTACAATGAGCAGTTCTTC.

This chain links TRBV5-1 with TRBJ2-7; 7 bases align to TRBD2. The CDR3 is 13 amino acids. The ends lost 3 bases at V and 3 bases at J; junction bases unmatched: 3. The germline V gene encodes CDR1 SGHRS and CDR2 YFSETQ. In DNA form, the CDR3 reads TGCGCCAGCAGCTGGGACTACTTCTACGAGCAGTACTTC. It encodes CASSWDYFYEQYF. Full variable domain (missing parts from reference TRBV5-1 and TRBJ2-7): KAGVTQTPRYLIKTRGQQVTLSCSPISGHRSVSWYQQTPGQGLQFLFEYFSETQRNKGNFPGRFSGRQFSNSRSEMNVSTLELGDSALYLCASSWDYFYEQYFGPGTRLTVT.

The chain employs TRBV9 and TRBJ2-1, with TRBD2 matching 16 bases. The CDR3 has 16 amino acids. Germline assignment: CDR1 SGDLS and CDR2 YYNGEE. With 4 bases clipped from V and 7 bases from J, the junction kept 5 bases outside the gene matches. The CDR3 reads CASSPPGLAGGNEQFF. The DNA of the CDR3 is TGTGCCAGCAGCCCCCCGGGACTAGCGGGAGGGAATGAGCAGTTCTTC.

The chain combines TRBV30 with TRBJ1-2; TRBD1 is a possible D gene (5 bases). Trimming shortened V by 3 bases and J by 0 bases, and 14 bases separated the two germline ends. Looked up from germline, CDR1 is GTSNPN and CDR2 is SVGIG (reference sequence). This CDR3 comprises 15 residues. For the CDR3, the DNA is TGTGCCTGGAGGCTCCGGGGGGGAGCTAACTATGGCTACACCTTC. This sequence encodes CAWRLRGGANYGYTF.

This chain uses TRBV19 with TRBJ1-5; 10 bases match TRBD1. Germline values: CDR1 LNHDA, CDR2 SQIVND (reference sequence). The CDR3 contains 14 residues. J gave up 4 bases and V 9 bases, and 6 bases lay outside the gene matches. CDR3 sequence reads: CASQTGQGNQPQHF. CDR3 coding DNA: TGTGCCAGCCAGACGGGACAGGGGAATCAGCCCCAGCATTTT. Filled out from reference TRBV19 and TRBJ1-5, the complete variable domain reads DGGITQSPKYLFRKEGQNVTLSCEQNLNHDAMYWYRQDPGQGLRLIYYSQIVNDFQKGDIAEGYSVSREKKESFPLTVTSAQKNPTAFYLCASQTGQGNQPQHFGDGTRLSIL.

This clone was seen only once. The chain uses TRBV19 and TRBJ2-1; D gene ambiguous. This CDR3 spans 11 amino acids. Germline lookup yields CDR1 LNHDA and CDR2 SQIVND (reference sequence). Between the trimmed V and J ends, which lost 5 bases and 7 bases, there was a span of 6 bases. This CDR3 is CASSLLNEQFF. In DNA form, the CDR3 reads TGTGCCAGTAGTCTTCTAAATGAGCAGTTCTTC. Complete variable domain (other parts from reference TRBV19 and TRBJ2-1): DGGITQSPKYLFRKEGQNVTLSCEQNLNHDAMYWYRQDPGQGLRLIYYSQIVNDFQKGDIAEGYSVSREKKESFPLTVTSAQKNPTAFYLCASSLLNEQFFGPGTRLTVL.

The gene calls are TRBV7-2 and TRBJ2-3; TRBD2 matches at 9 bases. Germline CDR1 is SGHTA and CDR2 is FQGNSA. J lost 6 bases, V lost 1 base, and 5 bases had no gene match. The length of the CDR3 is 15 residues. This chain's CDR3 is CASSLVLAGEDTQYF. The DNA for the CDR3 is TGTGCCAGCAGCTTAGTTTTAGCGGGGGAGGATACGCAGTATTTT.

The chain links TRBV10-2 to TRBJ2-7; a possible D gene is TRBD2 (5 bases). This CDR3 contains 16 residues. Trimming pared 0 bases from V and 0 bases from J, leaving 12 bases between. The V gene's germline CDR1 is WSHSY and CDR2 SAAADI. The CDR3 loop reads CASSESLASSSYEQYF. CDR3 sequence (DNA): TGCGCCAGCAGTGAGTCTTTAGCGTCCTCCTCCTACGAGCAGTACTTC.

The chain uses TRBV7-9 and TRBJ2-2; D not resolved. The length of the CDR3 is 13 residues. V lost 1 base and J 5 bases, leaving 5 bases between the germline ends. Germline CDR1 and CDR2: SEHNR and FQNEAQ (reference sequence). The CDR3 reads CASSLVLTGELFF. The CDR3 nucleotides are TGTGCCAGCAGCTTAGTACTTACCGGGGAGCTGTTTTTT. Based on the CDR3 plus reference TRBV7-9 and TRBJ2-2, the full variable domain is DTGVSQNPRHKITKRGQNVTFRCDPISEHNRLYWYRQTLGQGPEFLTYFQNEAQLEKSRLLSDRFSAERPKGSFSTLEIQRTEQGDSAMYLCASSLVLTGELFFGEGSRLTVL.